The 9 T cell receptor beta chains given below trace back to one sample, sequenced in a study of T cells in Graves' hyperthyroidism and ophthalmopathy (dated by TCRdb to the late 2010s). Library preparation employed multiplex PCR. TCRdb lists the instrument as Illumina HiSeq 2000. The TCR beta CDR3 regions were amplified from the RNA transcripts. For the first round of RT-PCR on the TCR CDR3, the HTBI primer set was used together with the Qiagen OneStep RT-PCR kit. TCRdb took the public reads, trimmed them with fastp at Q25, ran MiXCR for clone calling and kept in-frame beta chains. Identical CDR3 proteins give one entry, which carries the most common genes and DNA. This sample comprises around 350,000 distinct CDR3 sequences, 13% to 15% of them detected only once. Together, the top ten hold roughly a fifth of the sample. The sample taken for sequencing was blood. All receptors derive from an older woman with Graves' ophthalmopathy.

This clonotype was observed at least ten times. The gene calls are TRBV7-2 and TRBJ2-5, with 12 nucleotides matching TRBD2. The CDR3 extends over 17 amino acids. V dropped 4 bases and J dropped 5; count of bases not matched to a gene: 11. Germline V gene sequence: CDR1 SGHTA, CDR2 FQGNSA. The CDR3 spells CASSSLGLAGFQETQYF. Written as DNA, the CDR3 is TGTGCCAGCAGCTCCCTCGGACTAGCGGGATTTCAGGAGACCCAGTACTTC. Full variable domain (rest looked up from reference TRBV7-2 and TRBJ2-5): GAGVSQSPSNKVTEKGKDVELRCDPISGHTALYWYRQSLGQGLEFLIYFQGNSAPDKSGLPSDRFSAERTGGSVSTLTIQRTQQEDSAVYLCASSSLGLAGFQETQYFGPGTRLLVL.

In its sample, this clonotype was seen many times. This chain joins TRBV28 and TRBJ1-1, with D perhaps matching TRBD1 (5 bases). V shed 6 bases and J shed 3 bases, with 26 bases lying between them. The germline V gene has CDR1 MDHEN and CDR2 SYDVKM. The CDR3 spans 18 residues. Written as DNA, the CDR3 is TGTGCCAGCAGACGGGGCCGTCGGACCCAGGTTCTGGACACTGAAGCTTTCTTT. Translating it yields CASRRGRRTQVLDTEAFF.

This clonotype was detected a few times. The J gene is TRBJ2-2, the V gene TRBV5-1; unclear D gene. V dropped 1 base and J dropped 1 base, with 5 bases sitting between them. The CDR3 length is 14 residues. The germline CDR1 and CDR2 sequences are SGHRS and YFSETQ. The chain's CDR3 is CASSLMRNTGELFF. The CDR3 nucleotides are TGCGCCAGCAGCTTGATGCGGAACACCGGGGAGCTGTTTTTT. Full variable domain (missing parts from reference TRBV5-1 and TRBJ2-2): KAGVTQTPRYLIKTRGQQVTLSCSPISGHRSVSWYQQTPGQGLQFLFEYFSETQRNKGNFPGRFSGRQFSNSRSEMNVSTLELGDSALYLCASSLMRNTGELFFGEGSRLTVL.

Turning to this clonotype: Given a much more abundant clone one base away, this may be a read error. The chain links TRBV28 to TRBJ1-2; D remains ambiguous. There are 13 residues in the CDR3. Germline CDR1 reads MDHEN; CDR2 reads SYDVKM. CDR3 amino acids: CASSLTNTYGCTF. DNA for the CDR3: TGTGCCAGCAGCCTCACTAACACCTATGGCTGCACCTTC.

This clonotype occurred a few times. For the CDR3, the DNA is TGTGCCAGCAAGCGCAGCGTGGCGAGCAAAAACATTCAGTACTTC. This translates into CASKRSVASKNIQYF. J is TRBJ2-4 and V is TRBV19; D uncertain. Per the germline V gene, CDR1 is LNHDA and CDR2 is SQIVND (reference sequence). Trimming shortened V by 9 bases and J by 3 bases, and 18 bases separated the two germline ends. The CDR3 spans 15 residues. Together with reference TRBV19 and TRBJ2-4, the CDR3 gives the full variable domain: DGGITQSPKYLFRKEGQNVTLSCEQNLNHDAMYWYRQDPGQGLRLIYYSQIVNDFQKGDIAEGYSVSREKKESFPLTVTSAQKNPTAFYLCASKRSVASKNIQYFGAGTRLSVL.

As concerns this clonotype: A read error may be the cause here, since a much bigger clone is one base away. The V and J genes are TRBV28 and TRBJ2-1, with D perhaps matching TRBD2 (5 bases). The CDR3 totals 14 residues. Germline loops: CDR1 MDHEN, CDR2 SYDVKM. Trimming removed 7 bases at V and 10 bases at J, with 20 bases between. The CDR3 nucleotides are TGTGCCAGCAAGTCTAGCCAACCGAGGCGGGAGCAGTTCTTC. Its translation: CASKSSQPRREQFF.

This clonotype has only a few counts. V is TRBV12-3 or TRBV12-4 and J is TRBJ2-7, with a tentative D call TRBD1 (5 bases). The V gene lost 4 bases and the J gene lost 6 bases, with 16 bases spanning the gap. This CDR3 contains 14 residues. The CDR3 DNA is TGTGCCAGCAGTTCCATCGGCAGGGCTGGCGAGCAGTACTTC. It codes for CASSSIGRAGEQYF.

Many counts were recorded for this clonotype. The chain is built from TRBV5-1 and TRBJ2-5; D may be TRBD1 or TRBD2 (5 bases each). The CDR3 has 15 amino acids. CDR1 and CDR2 from the germline V gene are SGHRS and YFSETQ. The V end lost 1 base, the J end lost 0 bases, and 10 bases lay between the germline ends. The CDR3 region is CASSLMGRDQETQYF. For the CDR3, the DNA is TGCGCCAGCAGCTTGATGGGACGGGACCAAGAGACCCAGTACTTC.

The V and J genes are TRBV2 and TRBJ1-3; no definite D call. CDR1 SNHLY and CDR2 FYNNEI come from the germline V gene. This CDR3 has 13 amino acids. V was trimmed by 2 bases and J by 4 bases, leaving 6 bases between them. CDR3 sequence: CASSEREGNTIYF. CDR3 in DNA: TGTGCCAGCAGTGAAAGAGAAGGAAACACCATATATTTT. Together with reference TRBV2 and TRBJ1-3, the CDR3 gives the full variable domain: EPEVTQTPSHQVTQMGQEVILRCVPISNHLYFYWYRQILGQKVEFLVSFYNNEISEKSEIFDDQFSVERPDGSNFTLKIRSTKLEDSAMYFCASSEREGNTIYFGEGSWLTVV.